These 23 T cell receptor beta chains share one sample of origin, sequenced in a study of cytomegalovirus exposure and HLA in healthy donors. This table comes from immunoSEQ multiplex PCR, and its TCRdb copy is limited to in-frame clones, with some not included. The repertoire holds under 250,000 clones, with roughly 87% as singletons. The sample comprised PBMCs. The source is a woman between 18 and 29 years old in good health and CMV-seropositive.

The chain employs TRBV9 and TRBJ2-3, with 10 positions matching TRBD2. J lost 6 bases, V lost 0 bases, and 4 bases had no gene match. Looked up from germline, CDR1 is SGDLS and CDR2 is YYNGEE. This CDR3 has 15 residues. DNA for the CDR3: TGTGCCAGCAGCGTAGATCTAGCGGGAGACGATACGCAGTATTTT. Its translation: CASSVDLAGDDTQYF.

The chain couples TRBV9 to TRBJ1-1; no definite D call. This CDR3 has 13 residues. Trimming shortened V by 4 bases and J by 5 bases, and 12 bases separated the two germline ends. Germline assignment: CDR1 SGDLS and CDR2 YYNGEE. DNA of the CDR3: TGTGCCAGCAGCTCGACCCCGGGAACTGAAGCTTTCTTT. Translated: CASSSTPGTEAFF.

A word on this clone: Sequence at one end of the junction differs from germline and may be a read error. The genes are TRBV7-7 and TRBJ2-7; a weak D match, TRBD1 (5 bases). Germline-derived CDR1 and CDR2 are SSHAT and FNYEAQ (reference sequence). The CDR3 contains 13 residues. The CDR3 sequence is CASSLSTGYEQYF. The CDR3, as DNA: TGTGCTAGCAGCTTAAGTACAGGCTACGAGCAGTACTTC.

The CDR3 loop is CASSPTSGGLRETQYF. The CDR3 DNA follows: TGTGCCAGCAGCCCGACCTCCGGGGGGCTTCGGGAGACCCAGTACTTC. The chain employs TRBV9 and TRBJ2-5; D may be TRBD2 (7 bases). There are 16 residues in the CDR3. V shed 4 bases and J shed 5 bases, with 21 bases lying between them. CDR1 and CDR2 (germline): SGDLS, YYNGEE. Supplemented by reference TRBV9 and TRBJ2-5, the full variable domain reads DSGVTQTPKHLITATGQRVTLRCSPRSGDLSVYWYQQSLDQGLQFLIQYYNGEERAKGNILERFSAQQFPDLHSELNLSSLELGDSALYFCASSPTSGGLRETQYFGPGTRLLVL.

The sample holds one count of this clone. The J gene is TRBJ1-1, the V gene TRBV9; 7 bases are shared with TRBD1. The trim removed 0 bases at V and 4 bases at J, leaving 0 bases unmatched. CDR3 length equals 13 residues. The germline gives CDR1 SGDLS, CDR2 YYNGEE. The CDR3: CASSVDRGTEAFF. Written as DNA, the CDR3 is TGTGCCAGCAGCGTAGACAGGGGCACTGAAGCTTTCTTT.

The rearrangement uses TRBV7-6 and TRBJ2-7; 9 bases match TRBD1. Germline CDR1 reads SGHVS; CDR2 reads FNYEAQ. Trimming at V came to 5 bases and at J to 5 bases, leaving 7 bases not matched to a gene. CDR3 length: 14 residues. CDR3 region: CASSPRTGEDEQYF. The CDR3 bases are TGTGCCAGCAGCCCACGGACAGGGGAGGACGAGCAGTACTTC.

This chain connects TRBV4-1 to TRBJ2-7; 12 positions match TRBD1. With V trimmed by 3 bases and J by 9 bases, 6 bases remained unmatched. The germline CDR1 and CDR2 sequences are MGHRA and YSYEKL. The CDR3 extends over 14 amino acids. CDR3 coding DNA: TGCGCCAGCAGCCAGGGACAGGGGGCGGGGGTGCAGTACTTC. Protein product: CASSQGQGAGVQYF.

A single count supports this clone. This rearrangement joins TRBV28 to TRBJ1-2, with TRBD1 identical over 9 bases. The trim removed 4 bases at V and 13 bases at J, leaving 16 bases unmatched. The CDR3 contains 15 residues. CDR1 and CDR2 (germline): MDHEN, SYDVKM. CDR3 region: CASSSPGTGYYGGTF. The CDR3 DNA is TGTGCCAGCAGTTCCCCTGGGACAGGGTATTATGGCGGCACCTTC.

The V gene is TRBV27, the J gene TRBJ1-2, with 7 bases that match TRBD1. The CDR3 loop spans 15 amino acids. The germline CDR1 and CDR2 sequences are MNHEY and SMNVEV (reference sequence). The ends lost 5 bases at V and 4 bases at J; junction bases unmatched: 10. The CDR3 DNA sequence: TGTGCCAGCAGTCCAGACTTGACAGGGATCTATGGCTACACCTTC. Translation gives CASSPDLTGIYGYTF.

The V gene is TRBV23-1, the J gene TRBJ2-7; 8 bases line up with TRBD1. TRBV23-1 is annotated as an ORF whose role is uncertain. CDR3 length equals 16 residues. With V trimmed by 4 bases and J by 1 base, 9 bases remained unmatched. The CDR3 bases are TGCGCCAGCAGTCTTCCTACAGGGGGTAAGTCCTACGAGCAGTACTTC. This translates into CASSLPTGGKSYEQYF.

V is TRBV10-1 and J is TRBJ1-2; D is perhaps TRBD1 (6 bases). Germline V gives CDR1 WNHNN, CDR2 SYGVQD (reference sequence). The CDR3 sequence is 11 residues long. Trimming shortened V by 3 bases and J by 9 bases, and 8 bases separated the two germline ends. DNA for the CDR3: TGCGCCAGCAGTGACGGGGGGCGCTACACCTTC. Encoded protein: CASSDGGRYTF.

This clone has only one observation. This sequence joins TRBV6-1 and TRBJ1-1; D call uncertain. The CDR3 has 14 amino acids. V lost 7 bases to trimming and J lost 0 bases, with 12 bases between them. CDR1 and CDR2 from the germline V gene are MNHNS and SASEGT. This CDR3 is CASTTRRMNTEAFF. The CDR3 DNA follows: TGTGCCAGCACTACTAGAAGAATGAACACTGAAGCTTTCTTT.

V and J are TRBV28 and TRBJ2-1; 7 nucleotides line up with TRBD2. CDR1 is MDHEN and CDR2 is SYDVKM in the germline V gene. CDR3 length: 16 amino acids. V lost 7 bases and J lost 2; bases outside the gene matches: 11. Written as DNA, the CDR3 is TGTGCCAGCAAGGGTTTGGCGGGAGATGCCTACAATGAGCAGTTCTTC. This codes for CASKGLAGDAYNEQFF.

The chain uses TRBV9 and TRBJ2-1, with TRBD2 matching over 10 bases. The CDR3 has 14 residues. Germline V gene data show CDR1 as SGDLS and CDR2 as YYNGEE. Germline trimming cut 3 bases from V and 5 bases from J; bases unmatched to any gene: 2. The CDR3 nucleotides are TGTGCCAGCAGCGGGACTAGCGGAGACAATGAGCAGTTCTTC. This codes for CASSGTSGDNEQFF. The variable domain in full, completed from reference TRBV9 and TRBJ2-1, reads DSGVTQTPKHLITATGQRVTLRCSPRSGDLSVYWYQQSLDQGLQFLIQYYNGEERAKGNILERFSAQQFPDLHSELNLSSLELGDSALYFCASSGTSGDNEQFFGPGTRLTVL.

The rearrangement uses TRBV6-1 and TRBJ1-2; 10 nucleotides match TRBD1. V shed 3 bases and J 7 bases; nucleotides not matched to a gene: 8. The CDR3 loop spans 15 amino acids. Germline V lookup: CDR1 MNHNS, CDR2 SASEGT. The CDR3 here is CASSDRTGGLVGYTF. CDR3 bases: TGTGCCAGCAGTGACAGGACAGGGGGGCTCGTTGGCTACACCTTC.

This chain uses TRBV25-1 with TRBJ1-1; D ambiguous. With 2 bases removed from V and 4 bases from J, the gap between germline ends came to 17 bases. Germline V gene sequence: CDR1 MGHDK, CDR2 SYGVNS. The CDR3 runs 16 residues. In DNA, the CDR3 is TGTGCCAGCAGTGAACATAATTCCGAGGGAAGCACTGAAGCTTTCTTT. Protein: CASSEHNSEGSTEAFF.

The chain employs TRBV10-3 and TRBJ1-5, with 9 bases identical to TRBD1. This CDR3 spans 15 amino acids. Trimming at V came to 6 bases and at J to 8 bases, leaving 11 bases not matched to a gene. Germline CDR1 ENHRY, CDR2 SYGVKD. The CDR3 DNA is TGTGCCATCAGAAGGTCACAGGGGGCGTTGGAGCCCCAGCATTTT. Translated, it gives CAIRRSQGALEPQHF.

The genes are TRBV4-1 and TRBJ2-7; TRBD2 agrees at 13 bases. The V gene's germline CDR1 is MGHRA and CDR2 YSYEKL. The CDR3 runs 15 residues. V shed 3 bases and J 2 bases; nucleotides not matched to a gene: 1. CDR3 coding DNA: TGCGCCAGCAGCCAGGGGACTAGCGGGACCTACGAGCAGTACTTC. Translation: CASSQGTSGTYEQYF.

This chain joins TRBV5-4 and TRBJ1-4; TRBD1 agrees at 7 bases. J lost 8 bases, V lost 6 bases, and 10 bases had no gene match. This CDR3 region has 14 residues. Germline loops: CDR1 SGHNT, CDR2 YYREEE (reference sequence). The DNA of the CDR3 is TGTGCCAGCACCTCGACAGGGACGCAGGAAAAACTGTTTTTT. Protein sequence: CASTSTGTQEKLFF. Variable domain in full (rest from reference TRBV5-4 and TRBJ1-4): ETGVTQSPTHLIKTRGQQVTLRCSSQSGHNTVSWYQQALGQGPQFIFQYYREEENGRGNFPPRFSGLQFPNYSSELNVNALELDDSALYLCASTSTGTQEKLFFGSGTQLSVL.

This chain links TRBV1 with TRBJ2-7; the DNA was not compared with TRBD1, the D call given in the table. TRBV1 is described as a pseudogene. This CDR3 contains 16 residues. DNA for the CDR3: TGCACCAGCAGCCATCATCAAGGACAGGGTAGGCGCGAGCAGTACTTC. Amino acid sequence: CTSSHHQGQGRREQYF.

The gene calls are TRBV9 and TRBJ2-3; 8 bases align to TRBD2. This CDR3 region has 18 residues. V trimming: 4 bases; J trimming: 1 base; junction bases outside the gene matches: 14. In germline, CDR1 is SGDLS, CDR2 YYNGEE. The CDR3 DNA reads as TGTGCCAGCAGCCCGAGGGAGGCTAGCGGGTTCGGCACAGATACGCAGTATTTT. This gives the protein CASSPREASGFGTDTQYF. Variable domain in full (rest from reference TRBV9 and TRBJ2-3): DSGVTQTPKHLITATGQRVTLRCSPRSGDLSVYWYQQSLDQGLQFLIQYYNGEERAKGNILERFSAQQFPDLHSELNLSSLELGDSALYFCASSPREASGFGTDTQYFGPGTRLTVL.

This CDR3 reads CASSLQDSGNTIYF. The CDR3 coding sequence is TGTGCCAGCTCCCTACAGGACTCTGGAAACACCATATATTTT. This chain joins TRBV18 and TRBJ1-3; TRBD1 might be the D (5 bases). The CDR3 totals 14 residues. V lost 6 bases to trimming and J lost 0 bases, with 9 bases between them. Germline V gives CDR1 KGHSH, CDR2 LQKENI.

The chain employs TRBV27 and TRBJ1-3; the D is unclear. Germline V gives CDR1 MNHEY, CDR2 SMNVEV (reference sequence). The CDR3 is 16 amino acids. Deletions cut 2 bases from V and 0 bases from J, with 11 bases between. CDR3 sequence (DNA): TGTGCCAGCAGTTTAGTCGGAGGGTCCTCTGGAAACACCATATATTTT. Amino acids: CASSLVGGSSGNTIYF.